Shown below are 15 T cell receptor beta chains from a single sample sequenced in a study of OX40 agonist ivuxolimab in advanced cancers. Here immunoSEQ multiplex PCR was the method, and the copy in TCRdb shows in-frame clones only, minus some. The sample holds tens of thousands of clones, roughly nine tenths seen once. Source: CD4+ or CD8+ T cells sorted from blood, taken in a trial of the OX40 agonist ivuxolimab. The receptors were gathered from an adult with an advanced solid tumor such as melanoma, head and neck, liver or kidney cancer.

This clone appeared a single time. The chain recombines TRBV7-3 with TRBJ2-5, with D perhaps TRBD2 (6 bases). The germline gives CDR1 SGHTA, CDR2 FQGTGA. Trimming stripped 6 bases from V and 2 bases from J, with 10 bases between. The CDR3 totals 13 residues. CDR3 DNA sequence: TGTGCCAGCAGTTTTAGCGGTCAAGAGACCCAGTACTTC. It yields the protein CASSFSGQETQYF.

DNA for the CDR3: TGTGCCAGCAGCTTCGGAGGCGGGATTAACACCGGGGAGCTGTTTTTT. Residues: CASSFGGGINTGELFF. The chain is built from TRBV5-4 and TRBJ2-2, with a weak D call TRBD2 (6 bases). The V gene's germline CDR1 is SGHNT and CDR2 YYREEE (reference sequence). The CDR3 is made up of 16 amino acids. V lost 2 bases and J 2 bases, leaving 13 bases between the germline ends.

This clone has a single count. V and J are TRBV13 and TRBJ1-6; D may be TRBD1 (6 bases). The V gene lost 2 bases and the J gene lost 7 bases, with 15 bases spanning the gap. The CDR3 totals 16 residues. Germline V gene data show CDR1 as PRHDT and CDR2 as FYEKMQ (reference sequence). CDR3 nucleotides: TGTGCCAGCAGCTTAATAGGGGGACTGGAGAATTCACCCCTCCACTTT. This gives the protein CASSLIGGLENSPLHF.

This clone was seen a handful of times. The chain joins TRBV9 to TRBJ1-1; unclear D gene. Deletions cut 2 bases from V and 6 bases from J, with 11 bases between. CDR1 SGDLS and CDR2 YYNGEE come from the germline V gene. The CDR3 consists of 13 residues. The CDR3 DNA is TGTGCCAGCAGCGTCGGACCTGGGGCTGAAGCTTTCTTT. Its translation: CASSVGPGAEAFF.

The chain links TRBV19 to TRBJ1-5; tentatively, D is TRBD1 (6 bases). This CDR3 contains 15 residues. Germline V gene lookup returns CDR1 LNHDA and CDR2 SQIVND (reference sequence). Between the trimmed V and J ends, which lost 4 bases and 0 bases, there was a span of 10 bases. The CDR3 region has the DNA TGTGCCAGTAGTAAGAGGGGGAATAGCAATCAGCCCCAGCATTTT. Its translation is CASSKRGNSNQPQHF.

J is TRBJ2-3 and V is TRBV19; D could derive from TRBD1 or TRBD2 (5 bases each). The germline V and J ends were trimmed by 3 bases and 6 bases, with 10 bases remaining between them. The CDR3 is 13 residues long. CDR1 is LNHDA, CDR2 SQIVND, per germline (reference sequence). The CDR3 spells CASSMGEGDTQYF. CDR3 DNA sequence: TGTGCCAGTAGTATGGGAGAGGGGGATACGCAGTATTTT. Filled out from reference TRBV19 and TRBJ2-3, the complete variable domain reads DGGITQSPKYLFRKEGQNVTLSCEQNLNHDAMYWYRQDPGQGLRLIYYSQIVNDFQKGDIAEGYSVSREKKESFPLTVTSAQKNPTAFYLCASSMGEGDTQYFGPGTRLTVL.

This clone has more than one count but fewer than ten. This specimen includes other DNA sequences encoding the same CDR3. The chain couples TRBV2 to TRBJ1-5, with D hard to call. The CDR3 spans 15 residues. The germline V and J ends were trimmed by 1 base and 2 bases, with 9 bases remaining between them. Germline CDR1 reads SNHLY; CDR2 reads FYNNEI. The CDR3 loop is CASSEEKTGNQPQHF. As DNA, the CDR3 is TGTGCCAGCAGTGAAGAGAAGACGGGCAATCAGCCCCAGCATTTT.

The genes are TRBV10-3 and TRBJ2-3; tentatively, D is TRBD2 (6 bases). Germline CDR1 and CDR2: ENHRY and SYGVKD. This CDR3 region has 15 residues. Trimming cost V 8 bases and J 3 bases, with 18 bases left between them. In DNA form, the CDR3 reads TGTGCCATCCAAAAGGCGGGAATGTCGACAGATACGCAGTATTTT. This codes for CAIQKAGMSTDTQYF.

The chain uses TRBV19 and TRBJ1-3; D is uncertain. CDR3 size: 13 residues. V was pared by 3 bases and J by 8 bases, with 11 bases between. Per the germline V gene, CDR1 is LNHDA and CDR2 is SQIVND (reference sequence). The CDR3 nucleotides read TGTGCCAGTAGTATCCGGGCCTTGGACACCATATATTTT. Protein product: CASSIRALDTIYF.

This sequence joins TRBV7-9 and TRBJ1-4; D is unclear. V was trimmed by 5 bases and J by 3 bases, leaving 7 bases between them. The germline gives CDR1 SEHNR, CDR2 FQNEAQ (reference sequence). This CDR3 is 13 amino acids long. The CDR3 is CASSPTPNEKLFF. The CDR3 coding sequence is TGTGCCAGCAGCCCAACCCCTAATGAAAAACTGTTTTTT.

The sample holds a few counts of this clone. The genes are TRBV5-1 and TRBJ2-7, with a weak D call TRBD1 (6 bases). The germline V gene has CDR1 SGHRS and CDR2 YFSETQ. V was trimmed by 1 base and J by 7 bases, leaving 15 bases between them. There are 14 residues in the CDR3. The CDR3 protein is CASSLNQGIGEQYF. The CDR3 region has the DNA TGCGCCAGCAGCTTGAACCAGGGGATTGGGGAGCAGTACTTC. Variable domain in full (rest from reference TRBV5-1 and TRBJ2-7): KAGVTQTPRYLIKTRGQQVTLSCSPISGHRSVSWYQQTPGQGLQFLFEYFSETQRNKGNFPGRFSGRQFSNSRSEMNVSTLELGDSALYLCASSLNQGIGEQYFGPGTRLTVT.

This chain joins TRBV18 and TRBJ2-3; the D gene is possibly TRBD2 (5 bases). V was shortened by 5 bases and J by 0 bases, with 9 bases between the two germline ends. The length of the CDR3 is 14 residues. The germline V gene encodes CDR1 KGHSH and CDR2 LQKENI. CDR3 loop: CASSIATSTDTQYF. The CDR3, as DNA: TGTGCCAGCTCAATAGCGACTAGCACAGATACGCAGTATTTT.

The chain employs TRBV9 and TRBJ2-7; TRBD2 matches 8 bases. J gave up 4 bases and V 4 bases, and 13 bases lay outside the gene matches. Germline V gene sequence: CDR1 SGDLS, CDR2 YYNGEE. This CDR3 comprises 16 residues. The CDR3 nucleotides read TGTGCCAGCAGCACCCCGGGGGGGGCCGGTACTTACGAGCAGTACTTC. It codes for CASSTPGGAGTYEQYF.

The chain links TRBV7-9 to TRBJ2-3; 12 bases fit TRBD1. V lost 1 base and J lost 1; bases outside the gene matches: 0. CDR1 is SEHNR, CDR2 FQNEAQ, per germline (reference sequence). This CDR3 is 16 amino acids long. As DNA, the CDR3 is TGTGCCAGCAGCTTAGGGGACAGGGGGCGCACAGATACGCAGTATTTT. Encoded protein: CASSLGDRGRTDTQYF.

The rearrangement joins TRBV19 to TRBJ2-5; D unresolved. This CDR3 is 12 amino acids long. CDR1 LNHDA and CDR2 SQIVND come from the germline V gene (reference sequence). V was pared by 6 bases and J by 5 bases, with 10 bases between. Here the CDR3 reads CASSRMGETQYF. CDR3 DNA sequence: TGTGCCAGTAGCCGGATGGGGGAGACCCAGTACTTC.